This T cell receptor beta chain was sequenced during a study of tumor-infiltrating lymphocytes in primary liver carcinoma. Study-level background: The study obtained roughly 3.5 to 7.13 million productive TCRbeta reads per sample, similar across tissue types.

Comment on this clonotype: A much more abundant neighbour one base away suggests this may be a read error.

TCR beta cDNA was reverse-transcribed from roughly 520 ng of total RNA. The reaction used a constant-region primer and ProtoScript II reverse transcriptase. Slightly modified ARM-PCR, run as three nested multiplex PCR rounds, produced the TCR beta libraries. A C-beta reverse primer and TRBV1-TRBV30 forward primers served in each of the first two PCR rounds, at ten to eleven cycles apiece. TCRdb recomputed calls from the multiplex PCR reads with MiXCR, one row per CDR3 protein. The table has 100,000 or so distinct CDR3 sequences, 80% to 85% seen once; the top ten hold approximately 18%. Both RNA and DNA were isolated together from approximately 20-30 mg of bulk tissue that had not been sorted. Trimming took 0 bases from V and 6 from J, leaving 18 bases between them. The germline V gene encodes CDR1 MNHEY and CDR2 SVGAGI. The CDR3 extends over 16 amino acids.

The TCR originated in a man aged 35 to 55 with primary liver carcinoma and hepatitis B virus infection. The sample was liver tumor tissue from sampling region 3. Subset specified: tumor region T3, left-lateral pole. V is TRBV6-5 and J is TRBJ2-7; D remains unclear. The CDR3 reads CASSYSGGFSYCEQYF. CDR3 coding DNA: TGTGCCAGCAGTTACTCTGGCGGATTCAGCTACTGCGAGCAGTACTTC.